The 24 T cell receptor beta chains reported below all come from one sample, sequenced in a study of T cell responses to AZD1222 COVID-19 vaccine. Method: immunoSEQ multiplex PCR; TCRdb's copy keeps in-frame clones and lacks some. Here the sample spans about 84,000 clones, around nine tenths being singletons. This specimen was peripheral blood, taken 28 days after the second AZD1222 dose. The origin of the receptors is an adult who received the AZD1222 COVID-19 vaccine.

CDR3 sequence: CASSPRTVNTEAFF. CDR3 coding DNA: TGTGCCAGCAGCCCCCGGACAGTCAACACTGAAGCTTTCTTT. The chain recombines TRBV7-8 with TRBJ1-1, with a tentative D call TRBD1 (6 bases). The CDR3 has 14 residues. Germline CDR1 reads SGHVS; CDR2 reads FQNEAQ. V shed 5 bases and J shed 2 bases, with 12 bases lying between them.

About this clone: Relative to the germline gene, one junction end is altered; a read error may explain this. The V call is TRBV18, the J call TRBJ2-1, with TRBD2 matching over 12 bases. The CDR3 length is 18 residues. Germline V lookup: CDR1 KGHSH, CDR2 LQKENI. CDR3 region: CASSPPSVLWTSGNAQFF. The CDR3 nucleotides are TGTGCCAGCTCACCCCCCTCCGTCCTTTGGACTAGCGGGAATGCGCAGTTCTTC.

In its sample, this clone was seen once. The chain carries TRBV20-1 and TRBJ2-7; the D is unclear. The CDR3 is 11 residues long. The V end was cut by 3 bases, the J end by 2 bases, with 5 bases between. From germline, CDR1 is DFQATT and CDR2 SNEGSKA (reference sequence). CDR3 nucleotides: TGCAGTGCTAGCGTAGCCTACGAGCAGTACTTC. It codes for CSASVAYEQYF.

This chain connects TRBV30 to TRBJ1-3, with unresolved D. From germline, CDR1 is GTSNPN and CDR2 SVGIG (reference sequence). V was pared by 7 bases and J by 10 bases, with 14 bases between. The CDR3 runs 11 residues. CDR3 DNA: TGTGCCTACCAGGAGGGTAGGACCATATATTTT. Translating it yields CAYQEGRTIYF.

This chain joins TRBV28 and TRBJ1-6, with unresolved D. This CDR3 spans 11 amino acids. Deletions cut 3 bases from V and 10 bases from J, with 4 bases between. CDR1 is MDHEN, CDR2 SYDVKM, per germline. CDR3 loop: CASSFRSPLHF. CDR3 DNA sequence: TGTGCCAGCAGTTTTAGGTCACCCCTCCACTTT.

CDR3 sequence (DNA): TGTGCCAGCAGTTTTCAGGGTGGGACCACTGAAGCTTTCTTT. Translation: CASSFQGGTTEAFF. The chain is built from TRBV28 and TRBJ1-1, with D perhaps matching TRBD1 (5 bases). Trimming shortened V by 3 bases and J by 4 bases, and 12 bases separated the two germline ends. From germline, CDR1 is MDHEN and CDR2 SYDVKM. The CDR3 has 14 amino acids. The full variable domain, rest sourced from reference TRBV28 and TRBJ1-1, is DVKVTQSSRYLVKRTGEKVFLECVQDMDHENMFWYRQDPGLGLRLIYFSYDVKMKEKGDIPEGYSVSREKKERFSLILESASTNQTSMYLCASSFQGGTTEAFFGQGTRLTVV.

The genes are TRBV5-1 and TRBJ1-2; D possibly corresponds to TRBD1 (6 bases). Germline V CDR1 and CDR2: SGHRS, YFSETQ. CDR3 length equals 16 residues. Deletions cut 3 bases from V and 0 bases from J, with 15 bases between. This CDR3 reads CASSWQGQKSNYGYTF. The CDR3 DNA is TGCGCCAGCAGCTGGCAGGGGCAGAAATCTAACTATGGCTACACCTTC.

The chain links TRBV2 to TRBJ1-1; tentative D call: TRBD1 (5 bases). The V gene lost 4 bases and the J gene lost 0 bases, with 9 bases spanning the gap. The germline CDR1 and CDR2 sequences are SNHLY and FYNNEI. The CDR3 is made up of 14 amino acids. The CDR3 DNA sequence: TGTGCCAGCAGTGGCGACAGCATGAACACTGAAGCTTTCTTT. Translation gives CASSGDSMNTEAFF.

This clone was seen only once. The chain has TRBV9 and TRBJ2-3, with D tentatively TRBD2 (7 bases). The CDR3 length is 14 residues. With 1 base removed from V and 7 bases from J, the gap between germline ends came to 13 bases. Germline-derived CDR1 and CDR2 are SGDLS and YYNGEE. The CDR3 loop reads CASSVWGGPNTQYF. CDR3 nucleotide sequence: TGTGCCAGCAGCGTATGGGGGGGCCCAAATACGCAGTATTTT.

J is TRBJ1-1 and V is TRBV7-2, with 10 nucleotides matching TRBD1. The CDR3 is 14 residues long. Trimming at V came to 5 bases and at J to 7 bases, leaving 7 bases not matched to a gene. Germline CDR1 and CDR2: SGHTA and FQGNSA. As DNA, the CDR3 is TGTGCCAGCAGCCTAAGACAGGGGGCGGATGAAGCTTTCTTT. Residues: CASSLRQGADEAFF.

The genes are TRBV28 and TRBJ1-3; possible D gene TRBD1, 5 bases. Germline lookup yields CDR1 MDHEN and CDR2 SYDVKM. CDR3 length: 15 residues. Deletions cut 6 bases from V and 2 bases from J, with 14 bases between. Written as DNA, the CDR3 is TGTGCCAGCAGGGAGGGGATCCTGGCTGGAAACACCATATATTTT. It specifies CASREGILAGNTIYF.

The table lists this clone with a count of one. V and J are TRBV5-5 and TRBJ1-2; D not resolved. V lost 4 bases and J 8 bases, leaving 21 bases between the germline ends. Germline V lookup: CDR1 SGHKS, CDR2 YYEKEE (reference sequence). This CDR3 spans 15 amino acids. The CDR3 nucleotides are TGTGCCAGCAGCCCGGTCACTACCTCATTCGGGGGCTACACCTTC. It encodes CASSPVTTSFGGYTF.

The genes are TRBV3-1 (or the pseudogene TRBV3-2) and TRBJ2-3; D remains ambiguous. CDR1 is LGHDT, CDR2 YNNKEL, per germline (reference sequence). V shed 0 bases and J shed 2 bases, with 12 bases lying between them. The CDR3 extends over 16 amino acids. The CDR3 reads CASSQDGYTHTDTQYF. In DNA, the CDR3 is TGTGCCAGCAGCCAAGATGGTTACACACACACAGATACGCAGTATTTT.

The chain employs TRBV2 and TRBJ1-5; 9 bases map to TRBD1. V gave up 5 bases and J gave up 7 bases; unmatched junction bases: 9. The CDR3 contains 15 residues. CDR1 and CDR2 (germline): SNHLY, FYNNEI. CDR3 DNA: TGTGCCAGCAGTACCCAGACAGGGGGGAAGCAGCCCCAGCATTTT. It is translated as CASSTQTGGKQPQHF. Looking up the rest from reference TRBV2 and TRBJ1-5 gives the full variable domain: EPEVTQTPSHQVTQMGQEVILRCVPISNHLYFYWYRQILGQKVEFLVSFYNNEISEKSEIFDDQFSVERPDGSNFTLKIRSTKLEDSAMYFCASSTQTGGKQPQHFGDGTRLSIL.

V is TRBV2 and J is TRBJ2-5; TRBD2 matches at 10 bases. Germline CDR1 is SNHLY and CDR2 is FYNNEI. CDR3 size: 15 residues. Trimming cost V 7 bases and J 5 bases; bases outside gene matches: 10. This chain's CDR3 is CASTMRAGGAETQYF. In DNA, the CDR3 is TGTGCCAGCACCATGAGAGCGGGAGGGGCGGAGACCCAGTACTTC.

The chain uses TRBV30 and TRBJ1-2; D is undetermined. Per germline, CDR1 GTSNPN and CDR2 SVGIG (reference sequence). The CDR3 is 14 amino acids. Trimming took 3 bases from V and 2 from J, leaving 13 bases between them. The CDR3 protein is CAWSRSGSNYGYTF. The CDR3 DNA is TGTGCCTGGAGCAGGTCTGGCAGCAACTATGGCTACACCTTC.

The V gene is TRBV24-1, the J gene TRBJ1-1; D is unresolved. CDR1 KGHDR and CDR2 SFDVKD come from the germline V gene. The CDR3 length is 12 residues. V gave up 4 bases and J gave up 8 bases, with 10 bases separating them. The CDR3 here is CATSDLLGEAFF. CDR3 nucleotide sequence: TGTGCCACCAGTGACCTACTCGGAGAAGCTTTCTTT.

The chain uses TRBV28 and TRBJ1-5, with TRBD1 as a possible D gene (6 bases). Trimming removed 6 bases from V and 5 bases from J, with 20 bases in between. CDR3 size: 16 residues. Germline CDR1 reads MDHEN; CDR2 reads SYDVKM. CDR3 sequence reads: CASRLQAGVFHQPQHF. CDR3 nucleotides: TGTGCCAGCAGACTTCAGGCAGGGGTTTTCCATCAGCCCCAGCATTTT. The whole variable domain, filled in from reference TRBV28 and TRBJ1-5, reads DVKVTQSSRYLVKRTGEKVFLECVQDMDHENMFWYRQDPGLGLRLIYFSYDVKMKEKGDIPEGYSVSREKKERFSLILESASTNQTSMYLCASRLQAGVFHQPQHFGDGTRLSIL.

V gene TRBV24-1 combines with J gene TRBJ2-1, with TRBD1 matching over 7 bases. The J segment lost 3 bases and the V segment lost 2 bases, leaving 9 bases of the junction unmatched. This CDR3 region has 17 residues. Germline lookup yields CDR1 KGHDR and CDR2 SFDVKD. This chain's CDR3 is CATSDSDRPIGYNEQFF. The CDR3 nucleotides read TGTGCCACCAGTGATTCGGACAGGCCGATAGGCTACAATGAGCAGTTCTTC.

The chain has TRBV24-1 and TRBJ2-3, with D perhaps TRBD1 (6 bases). CDR3 length: 14 residues. The V and J ends lost 8 bases and 0 bases respectively, with 11 bases between them. Germline CDR1 KGHDR, CDR2 SFDVKD. The CDR3, as DNA: TGTGCCACCACGACAGGTCTCAGCACAGATACGCAGTATTTT. Protein sequence: CATTTGLSTDTQYF.

The V call is TRBV5-1, the J call TRBJ1-2; 8 positions match TRBD1. With V trimmed by 4 bases and J by 7 bases, 12 bases remained unmatched. This CDR3 is built from 15 residues. The germline CDR1 and CDR2 sequences are SGHRS and YFSETQ. The CDR3 bases are TGCGCCAGCAGCGGTGACGGACAGGGTTACGGTGGCTACACCTTC. This gives the protein CASSGDGQGYGGYTF.

The CDR3 loop reads CASSQVGSLSSNTEAFF. CDR3 coding DNA: TGCGCCAGCAGCCAAGTGGGCAGTCTCTCCTCTAACACTGAAGCTTTCTTT. The chain combines TRBV4-1 with TRBJ1-1; no clear D gene. Trimming removed 1 base from V and 2 bases from J, with 17 bases in between. Per germline, CDR1 MGHRA and CDR2 YSYEKL. The CDR3 covers 17 residues.

This clone occurred once. The chain combines TRBV19 with TRBJ1-6; a weak D match, TRBD1 (5 bases). Trimming cost V 5 bases and J 0 bases, with 14 bases left between them. CDR3 length: 17 amino acids. Germline lookup yields CDR1 LNHDA and CDR2 SQIVND (reference sequence). The CDR3 here is CASSPKGLSSYNSPLHF. CDR3 DNA sequence: TGTGCCAGTAGTCCCAAGGGGTTAAGCTCCTATAATTCACCCCTCCACTTT.

The rearrangement joins TRBV5-1 to TRBJ2-1; 14 bases are a match to TRBD2. The CDR3 is 17 residues long. Germline trimming cut 1 base from V and 9 bases from J; bases unmatched to any gene: 9. Germline V gives CDR1 SGHRS, CDR2 YFSETQ. The CDR3 loop reads CASSLMGLAGVDGEQFF. CDR3 nucleotide sequence: TGCGCCAGCAGCTTGATGGGACTAGCGGGGGTAGATGGTGAGCAGTTCTTC.